This T cell receptor beta chain stems from a study of blood T cell repertoires in COVID-19. A remark on this clone: The same CDR3 can be traced to other DNA sequences in this sample.

The assay was immunoSEQ multiplex PCR, and TCRdb's table has in-frame clones only and misses some. The sample has about 48,000 clones; 77% are singletons. V shed 5 bases and J 1 base; nucleotides not matched to a gene: 5. Germline CDR1 reads MDHEN; CDR2 reads SYDVKM. The length of the CDR3 is 14 residues. The clonotype was recovered from a human donor with active or convalescent COVID-19. The donor label of this sample is uncertain. The genes are TRBV28 and TRBJ2-7; 7 bases are a match to TRBD1. The sample taken for sequencing was peripheral blood. The CDR3 protein is CASSPPGQSYEQYF. The DNA for the CDR3 is TGTGCCAGCAGTCCCCCGGGACAGTCCTACGAGCAGTACTTC.